This T cell receptor beta chain was captured in a study of identical twins (dated by TCRdb to 2016 to 2017). At the level of the whole study: To test whether fetal clonotypes persist, the study used deep sequencing on TCR alpha and beta repertoires from monozygotic twins, unrelated adults of various ages, and cord blood. To rule out contamination, replicate twin experiments were performed at different times with different library preparation protocols.

Study-wide findings and limitations: In monozygotic twins, recombination models systematically underestimated out-of-frame TCR alpha sharing, but the models matched the sharing seen between unrelated individuals. Invariant T cells such as MAIT and iNKT could partly confound zero-insertion analyses, though diverse VJ usage argued against this for most clonotypes. Compared with coincidental sharing between unrelated individuals, out-of-frame TCR alpha sequences shared between twins had an excess of sequences with low generation probability. Abundant cord blood beta clonotypes had fewer insertions, young adult naive repertoires showed a similar but weaker trend, and memory repertoires showed no such trend. Conclusions relied on cross-sectional statistical analysis, since the same donors could not be followed over many years. A weaker excess of twin sharing was found in beta out-of-frame sequences because the signal-to-noise ratio was lowered by fewer shared sequences.

Every donor in the study was a healthy Caucasian. The twin cohort consisted of three pairs of female monozygotic twins, all aged roughly 18 to 29 years. Miltenyi CD45RO+ enrichment and human naive T-cell isolation kits were used to isolate memory (CD45RO+) and naive T cells from PBMC. Library method: 5' RACE. Sequencing used an Illumina HiSeq 2000. Template switching added a universal primer binding site, and the final cDNA carried a unique molecular identifier that allowed TCR cDNA molecules to be counted accurately. Specific primers in the conserved constant-segment region were used to synthesize first-strand cDNA for TCR alpha and beta chains. To control for contamination, every cDNA library was double barcoded, receiving both a SMART-Mk sample barcode and Illumina barcodes. TruSeq adapter sequences, together with Illumina sample barcodes, were added in two successive PCR steps. Sequencing of the TCR alpha and beta cDNA libraries was done on the Illumina HiSeq platform using custom primers. As for the original processing: MiGEC was used to process raw reads and extract unique molecular identifiers, and MiXCR was used to find CDR3 positions. Recombination models were inferred per individual with the repgenHMM and IGoR tools using an EM algorithm. The tcR package in R was used for shared clonotype analysis, with sharing normalized by the product of cloneset sizes. To study raw recombination without the effects of thymic and clonal selection, out-of-frame nonproductive sequences were analyzed. TCRdb reran the public reads through fastp at Q25 and MiXCR, keeping productive beta chains. One record per CDR3 amino acid sequence lists the most common genes and DNA. The V and J calls here are based on TCRdb, not the publication. This sample has more than 250,000 distinct CDR3 sequences in its table, and more than 6.5% of those were observed once. The ten most abundant clones make up roughly 2% of the sample.

Turning to this clonotype: There is no known antigen for this receptor. Base qualities are missing; no much larger clone stands one base away.

These data were also filed under a second study, of yellow fever vaccine responses in identical twins. The second paper states: According to the authors, the vaccine-induced T cell response in identical twins seemed to be partly convergent and partly specific to each individual. The study precisely tracked vaccine-responding T cell clones in identical twins.

The clonotype comes from a woman younger than 35 in good health. The sequencing input was memory (CD45RO+) T cells sorted from blood. According to the study, the label for this sample's cell subset or site signals: CD45RO+ enriched T cells.

The encoded CDR3 is CASTNGRGAGTDTQYF. The base sequence is TGTGCCAGCACCAACGGGAGAGGCGCCGGCACAGATACGCAGTATTTT. The chain joins TRBV6-1 to TRBJ2-3, and TRBD2 may be the D gene, going by 6 matching bases. CDR1 is given as MNHNS and CDR2 as SASEGT, both from the germline V gene. Reading from cysteine to phenylalanine, the CDR3 counts 16 amino acids. Only the CDR3 DNA is retained, 48 bases long and in frame from the first base. V is reduced by 7 bases and J by 1 base, leaving a spacing of 18 bases between them.